The sequence of this TCR beta chain was determined in a study of human T cells and chemical hapten exposure. Whole-study findings and limits: Each of the donors had alopecia, so their immune responses may not resemble those of healthy people.

CDR1 SGHTA and CDR2 FQGNSA come from the germline V gene. This CDR3 has 14 residues. The germline V and J ends were trimmed by 4 bases and 2 bases, with 11 bases remaining between them. Time point here: pre-sensitization, week 0. The treatment: therapeutic diphenylcyclopropenone sensitization with weekly scalp DPC. Via MiXCR, TCRdb re-called the RACE reads, giving one row per CDR3 protein. This table has 270,000 or so distinct CDR3 sequences, approximately 8% appearing once. In regard to this clonotype: What it binds is unknown.

The sequence derives from a man aged 18 to 30 with alopecia areata. Some clones in this sample may be carry-over from other donors' samples. Sample: whole blood, taken in connection with sensitization to the hapten diphenylcyclopropenone (DPC). The chain joins TRBV7-2 to TRBJ1-1, with D hard to call. The CDR3 region has the DNA TGTGCCAGCAGCTACATAATGGTCAACACTGAAGCTTTCTTT. Protein sequence: CASSYIMVNTEAFF.